This T cell receptor (beta chain) was recorded in a study of blood T cell repertoires in COVID-19. Study details: There were acute and convalescent COVID-19 samples, and they came from the United States, Italy and Spain.

Those who participated ranged in age from roughly 18 to 95 years and resided in some 24 US areas. Each participant's cohort was designated according to participant-reported clinical history. Symptom resolution, clearance, or two negative PCRs marked the recovered donors of Cohort 3. V trimming: 3 bases; J trimming: 8 bases; junction bases outside the gene matches: 6. The length of the CDR3 is 13 residues. Per germline, CDR1 SEHNR and CDR2 FQNEAQ (reference sequence). Only in-frame clones appear in the TCRdb table, and some are missing; sequencing was by immunoSEQ multiplex PCR. The sample comprises 150,000 or so clones, roughly 90% of which are singletons, and approximately 6.5% rests with the top ten.

V and J are TRBV7-9 and TRBJ1-1; TRBD1 matches at 7 bases. Sequences were obtained from PBMCs or T cells enriched from blood (not recorded which). The sequence was collected from a woman between 45 and 60 years old who had recovered from COVID-19. CDR3 in amino acids: CASSFQEGGEAFF. CDR3 in DNA: TGTGCCAGCAGCTTCCAGGAAGGGGGCGAAGCTTTCTTT.